This record covers a single TCR beta chain. The germline gives CDR1 MNHNS, CDR2 SASEGT. This CDR3 region has 15 residues. With 1 base removed from V and 8 bases from J, the gap between germline ends came to 14 bases. The data were taken from a study of blood T cell repertoires in COVID-19. The overall study: Spain, Italy and the United States supplied samples that represented acute and convalescent COVID-19.

In the study's own analysis: Counts of nucleated cells, estimated from reference gene primer amplification, were obtained. Some clones are missing from TCRdb's copy, which holds only in-frame ones; the method was immunoSEQ multiplex PCR. The V and J calls and clone size are taken from that table; D and trimming were inferred from the DNA. The sample has 150,000 to 200,000 clones; 82% are singletons. This chain links TRBV6-1 with TRBJ1-4; the D gene is possibly TRBD1 (6 bases). The TCR sequence derives from an elderly woman with active or convalescent COVID-19. The source material was peripheral blood. The CDR3 is CASSEDAGDWEKLFF. The CDR3 DNA reads TGTGCCAGCAGTGAAGATGCAGGGGATTGGGAAAAACTGTTTTTT.